These T cell receptor beta chains were read from a single sample in a study of T cell responses to AZD1222 COVID-19 vaccine. Profiling relied on immunoSEQ multiplex PCR, and the TCRdb table lists in-frame clones only, not all of them. There are some 81,000 clones in the sample; 70% to 90% occur only once, and around 3.5% lies in the top ten. The source material was peripheral blood, sampled 28 days after the second AZD1222 dose. The receptors stem from an adult who received the AZD1222 COVID-19 vaccine. Both conserved end residues are trimmed from each CDR3. The order of the fields is clone size, V gene, D gene, CDR3 protein. The D gene is left open where the match is weak. Clone size is given for some rows only: seen once, a few or many times, or a class if the clone is expanded.

.	TRBV4-1	.	ASSQGQGARGGEQY
.	TRBV9	.	ASSVGGTRQETQY
once	TRBV30	.	AWSGGAPATF
.	TRBV7-2	TRBD1	ASSLGTGNNEQF
.	TRBV28	TRBD1	ASTDRDSTGYGYT
.	TRBV30	.	AWKQTSYGYT
.	TRBV6-5	.	ASSRTVNTEAF
.	TRBV19	.	ASSIAGRSGTQY
.	TRBV5-1	.	ASRLTGITEAF
.	TRBV30	.	AWTLGSTVEKLF
.	TRBV3-1/TRBV3-2	TRBD2	ASSPGLAATGELF
.	TRBV30	.	AWSVGTGANVLT
.	TRBV11-3	.	ASSSVGTVNYEQY
.	TRBV9	TRBD2	ASSVEPASGGSYEQY
few	TRBV5-4	TRBD1	ASSLETGGTEAF
once	TRBV28	.	ASTTARISTDTQY
.	TRBV6-5	.	ASSKRGVTEAF